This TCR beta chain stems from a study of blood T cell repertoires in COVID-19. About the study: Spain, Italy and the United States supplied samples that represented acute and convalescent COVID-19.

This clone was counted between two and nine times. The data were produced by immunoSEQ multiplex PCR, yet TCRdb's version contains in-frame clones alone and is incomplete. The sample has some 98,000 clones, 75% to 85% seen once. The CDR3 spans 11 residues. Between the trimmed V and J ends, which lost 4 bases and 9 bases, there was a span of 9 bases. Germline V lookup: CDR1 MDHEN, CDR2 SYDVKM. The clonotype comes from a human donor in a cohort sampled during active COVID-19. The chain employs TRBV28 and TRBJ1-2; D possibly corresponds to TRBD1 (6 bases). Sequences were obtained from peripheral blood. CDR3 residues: CASSSQGSYTF. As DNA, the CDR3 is TGTGCCAGCAGTTCCCAGGGGAGCTACACCTTC.